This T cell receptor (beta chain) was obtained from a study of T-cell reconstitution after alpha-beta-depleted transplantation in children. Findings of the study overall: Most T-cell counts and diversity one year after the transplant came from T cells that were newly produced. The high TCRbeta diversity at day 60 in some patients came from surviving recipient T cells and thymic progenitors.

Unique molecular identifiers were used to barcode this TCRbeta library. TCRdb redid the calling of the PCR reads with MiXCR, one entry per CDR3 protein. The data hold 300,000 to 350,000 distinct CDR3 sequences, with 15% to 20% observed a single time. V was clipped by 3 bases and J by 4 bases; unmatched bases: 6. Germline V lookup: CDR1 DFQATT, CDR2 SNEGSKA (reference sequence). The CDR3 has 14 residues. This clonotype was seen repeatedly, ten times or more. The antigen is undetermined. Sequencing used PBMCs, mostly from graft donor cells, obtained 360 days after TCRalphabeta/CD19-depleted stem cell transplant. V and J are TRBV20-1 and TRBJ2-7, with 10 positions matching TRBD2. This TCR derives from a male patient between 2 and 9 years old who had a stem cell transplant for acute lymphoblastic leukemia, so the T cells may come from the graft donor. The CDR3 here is CSARIPSGRYEQYF. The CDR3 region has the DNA TGCAGTGCTAGGATCCCTAGCGGGAGATACGAGCAGTACTTC.